This T cell receptor (beta chain) came from a study of blood T cell repertoires in COVID-19. Looking at the study overall: Specimens from acute and convalescent COVID-19 originated in the United States, Italy and Spain. Nucleic acid was either cDNA or gDNA, and it came from T cells, B-cell-depleted T cells, or PBMCs.

Methods used by the authors: Amplified reference gene primers provided the basis for estimating nucleated cell counts. Assay used: immunoSEQ multiplex PCR; TCRdb lists only in-frame clones, some missing. Clonal size and the V and J genes are those of that table, whereas D and trimming came from the DNA. The table includes about 97,000 clones, 84% detected once. In germline, CDR1 is MNHEY, CDR2 SVGEGT. The CDR3 is 18 residues long. V lost 2 bases and J 1 base, leaving 18 bases between the germline ends. Sequenced material: peripheral blood. V is TRBV6-2 or TRBV6-3 and J is TRBJ1-5; D is unresolved. The sequence was obtained from a middle-aged man with active or convalescent COVID-19. The CDR3 DNA sequence: TGTGCCAGCAGTTACGAAGGGAGGTTCGTGGAAAGCAATCAGCCCCAGCATTTT. Residues: CASSYEGRFVESNQPQHF.